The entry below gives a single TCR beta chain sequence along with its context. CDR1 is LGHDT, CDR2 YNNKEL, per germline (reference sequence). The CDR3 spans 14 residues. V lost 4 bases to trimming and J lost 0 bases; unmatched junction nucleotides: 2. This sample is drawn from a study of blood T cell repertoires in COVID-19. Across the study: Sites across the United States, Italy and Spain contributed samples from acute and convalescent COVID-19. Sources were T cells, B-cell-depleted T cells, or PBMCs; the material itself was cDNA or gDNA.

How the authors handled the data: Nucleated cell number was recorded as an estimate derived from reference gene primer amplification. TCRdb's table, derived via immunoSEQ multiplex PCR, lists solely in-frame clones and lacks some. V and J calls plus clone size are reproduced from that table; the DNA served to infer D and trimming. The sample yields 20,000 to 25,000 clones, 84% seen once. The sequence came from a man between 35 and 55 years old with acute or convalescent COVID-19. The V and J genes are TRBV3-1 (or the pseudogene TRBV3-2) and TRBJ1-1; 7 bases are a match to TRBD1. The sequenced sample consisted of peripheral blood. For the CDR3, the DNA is TGTGCCAGCAGCCCCAGGGGGATGAACACTGAAGCTTTCTTT. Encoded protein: CASSPRGMNTEAFF.